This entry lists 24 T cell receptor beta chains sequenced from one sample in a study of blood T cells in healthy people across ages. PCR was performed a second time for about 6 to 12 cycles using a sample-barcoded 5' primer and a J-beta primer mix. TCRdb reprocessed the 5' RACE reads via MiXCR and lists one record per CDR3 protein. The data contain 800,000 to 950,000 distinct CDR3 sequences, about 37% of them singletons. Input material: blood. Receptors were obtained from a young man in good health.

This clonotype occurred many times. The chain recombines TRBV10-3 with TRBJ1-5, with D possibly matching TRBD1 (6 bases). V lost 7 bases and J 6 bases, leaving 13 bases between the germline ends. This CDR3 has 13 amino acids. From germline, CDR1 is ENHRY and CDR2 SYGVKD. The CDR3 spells CAIKGERTQPQHF. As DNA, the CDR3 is TGTGCCATCAAGGGGGAAAGGACTCAGCCCCAGCATTTT.

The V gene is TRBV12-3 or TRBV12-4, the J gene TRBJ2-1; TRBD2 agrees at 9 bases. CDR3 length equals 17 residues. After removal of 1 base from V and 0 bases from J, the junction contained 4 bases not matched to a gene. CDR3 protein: CASSLGAGGNSYNEQFF. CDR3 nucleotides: TGTGCCAGCAGTTTAGGGGCGGGGGGGAACTCCTACAATGAGCAGTTCTTC.

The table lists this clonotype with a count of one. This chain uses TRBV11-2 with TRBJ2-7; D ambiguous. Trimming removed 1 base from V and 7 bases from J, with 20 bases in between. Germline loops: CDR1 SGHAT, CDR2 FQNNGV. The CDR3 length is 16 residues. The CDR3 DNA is TGTGCCAGCAGCTTAGTGGGCAGGAAGGCCTACAATGAGCAGTACTTC. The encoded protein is CASSLVGRKAYNEQYF.

The CDR3 bases are TGCGCCAGCAGCCAACCATCCACCGGGGAGCTGTTTTTT. Its protein is CASSQPSTGELFF. This chain connects TRBV4-1 to TRBJ2-2; D not certain. CDR3 length: 13 residues. V was pared by 2 bases and J by 4 bases, with 5 bases between. The germline V gene encodes CDR1 MGHRA and CDR2 YSYEKL.

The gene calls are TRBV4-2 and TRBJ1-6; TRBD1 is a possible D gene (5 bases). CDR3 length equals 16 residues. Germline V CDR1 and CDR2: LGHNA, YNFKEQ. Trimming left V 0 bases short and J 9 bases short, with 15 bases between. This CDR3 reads CASSQEGTREGSPLHF. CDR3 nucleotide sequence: TGTGCCAGCAGCCAAGAGGGTACCAGGGAAGGTTCACCCCTCCACTTT.

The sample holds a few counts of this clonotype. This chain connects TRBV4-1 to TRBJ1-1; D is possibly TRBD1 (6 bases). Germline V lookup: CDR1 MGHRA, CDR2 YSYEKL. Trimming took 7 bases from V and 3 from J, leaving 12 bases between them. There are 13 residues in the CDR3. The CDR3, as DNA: TGCGCCAGCACTAAAGGGGGGGACACTGAAGCTTTCTTT. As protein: CASTKGGDTEAFF.

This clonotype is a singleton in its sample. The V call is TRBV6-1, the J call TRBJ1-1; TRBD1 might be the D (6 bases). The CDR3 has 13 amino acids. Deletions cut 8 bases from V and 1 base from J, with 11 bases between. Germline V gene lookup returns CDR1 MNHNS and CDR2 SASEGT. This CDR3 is CASQTDRNTEAFF. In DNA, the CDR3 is TGTGCCAGCCAAACGGACAGGAACACTGAAGCTTTCTTT.

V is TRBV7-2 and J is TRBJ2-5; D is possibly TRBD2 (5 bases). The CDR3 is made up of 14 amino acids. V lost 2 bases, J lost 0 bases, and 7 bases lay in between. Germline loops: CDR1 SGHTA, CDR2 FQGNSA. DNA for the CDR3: TGTGCCAGCAGCTTAAAGAGGGACCAAGAGACCCAGTACTTC. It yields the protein CASSLKRDQETQYF.

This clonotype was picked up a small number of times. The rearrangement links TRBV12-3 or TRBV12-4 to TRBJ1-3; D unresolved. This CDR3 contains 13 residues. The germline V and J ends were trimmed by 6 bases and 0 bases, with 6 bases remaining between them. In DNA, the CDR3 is TGTGCCAGCAGACCGAGCTCTGGAAACACCATATATTTT. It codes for CASRPSSGNTIYF.

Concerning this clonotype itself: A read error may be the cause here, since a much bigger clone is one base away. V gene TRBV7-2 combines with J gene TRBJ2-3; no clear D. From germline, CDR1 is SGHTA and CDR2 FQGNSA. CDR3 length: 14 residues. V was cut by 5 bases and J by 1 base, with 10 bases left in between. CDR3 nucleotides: TGTGCCAGCAGCGTAGATGGCCGCACAGATACGCAGTATTTT. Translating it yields CASSVDGRTDTQYF.

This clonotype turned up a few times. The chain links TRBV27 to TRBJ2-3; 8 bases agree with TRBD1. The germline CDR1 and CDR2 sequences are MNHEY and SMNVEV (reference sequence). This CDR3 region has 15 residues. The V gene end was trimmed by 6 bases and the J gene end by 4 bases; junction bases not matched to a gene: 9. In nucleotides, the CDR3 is TGTGCCAGCAGCCCCAGGGGGCGAACCGCAGATACGCAGTATTTT. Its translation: CASSPRGRTADTQYF.

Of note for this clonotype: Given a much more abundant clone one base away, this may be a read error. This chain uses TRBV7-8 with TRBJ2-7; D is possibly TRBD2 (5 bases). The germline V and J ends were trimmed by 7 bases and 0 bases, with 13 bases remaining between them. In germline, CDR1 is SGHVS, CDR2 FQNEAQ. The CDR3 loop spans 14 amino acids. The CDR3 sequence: CASTPGNSSYEQYF. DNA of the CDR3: TGTGCCAGCACCCCGGGAAACAGCTCCTACGAGCAGTACTTC.

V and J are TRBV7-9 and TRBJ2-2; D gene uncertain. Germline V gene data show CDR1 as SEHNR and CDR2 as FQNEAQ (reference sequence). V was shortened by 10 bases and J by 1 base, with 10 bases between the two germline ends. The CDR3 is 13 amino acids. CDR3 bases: TGTGCCAACCCCCCGGGGAACACCGGGGAGCTGTTTTTT. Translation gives CANPPGNTGELFF.

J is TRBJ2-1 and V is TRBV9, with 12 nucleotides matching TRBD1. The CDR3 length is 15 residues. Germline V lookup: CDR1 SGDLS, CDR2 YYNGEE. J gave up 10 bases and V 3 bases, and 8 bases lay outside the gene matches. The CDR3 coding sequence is TGTGCCAGCAGCGGAGAGGGACAGGGGGCTCGGGAGCAGTTCTTC. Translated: CASSGEGQGAREQFF.

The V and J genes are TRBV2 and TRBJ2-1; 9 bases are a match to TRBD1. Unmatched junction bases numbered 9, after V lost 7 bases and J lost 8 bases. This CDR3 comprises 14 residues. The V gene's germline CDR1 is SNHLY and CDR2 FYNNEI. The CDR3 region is CASMVGQGRDEQFF. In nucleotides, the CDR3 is TGTGCCAGCATGGTGGGACAGGGTAGGGATGAGCAGTTCTTC.

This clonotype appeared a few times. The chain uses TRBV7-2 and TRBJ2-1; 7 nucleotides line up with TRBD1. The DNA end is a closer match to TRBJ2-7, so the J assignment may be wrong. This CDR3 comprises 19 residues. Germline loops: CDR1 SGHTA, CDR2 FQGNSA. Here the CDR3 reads CASSLQRGQGDRTYNEQYF. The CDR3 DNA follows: TGTGCCAGCAGCTTACAGAGGGGCCAAGGGGACAGAACCTACAATGAGCAGTACTTC.

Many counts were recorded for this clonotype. CDR3 DNA: TGTGCCAGCATTGGACTAGCGGGTTACAATGAGCAGTTCTTC. This sequence encodes CASIGLAGYNEQFF. V is TRBV27 and J is TRBJ2-1, with TRBD2 matching 11 bases. Unmatched junction bases numbered 3, after V lost 7 bases and J lost 4 bases. Germline-derived CDR1 and CDR2 are MNHEY and SMNVEV (reference sequence). The CDR3 is 14 amino acids.

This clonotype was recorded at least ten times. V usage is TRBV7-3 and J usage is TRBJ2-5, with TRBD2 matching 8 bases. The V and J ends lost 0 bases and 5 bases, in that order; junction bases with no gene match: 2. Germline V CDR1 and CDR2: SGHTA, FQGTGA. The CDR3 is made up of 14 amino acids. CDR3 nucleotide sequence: TGTGCCAGCAGCTTAACTAGCGGGGAGGAGACCCAGTACTTC. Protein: CASSLTSGEETQYF.

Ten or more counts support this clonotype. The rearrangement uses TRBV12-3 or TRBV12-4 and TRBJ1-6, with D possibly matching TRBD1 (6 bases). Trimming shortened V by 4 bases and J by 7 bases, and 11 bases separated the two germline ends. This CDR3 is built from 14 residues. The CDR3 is CASSSTGTNSPLHF. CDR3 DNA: TGTGCCAGCAGTTCCACAGGGACCAATTCACCCCTCCACTTT.

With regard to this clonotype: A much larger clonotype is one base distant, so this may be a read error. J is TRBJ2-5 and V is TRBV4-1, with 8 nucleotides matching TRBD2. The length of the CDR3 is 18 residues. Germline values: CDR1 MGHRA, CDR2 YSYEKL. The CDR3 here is CASGQVQATSASAETQYF. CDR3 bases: TGCGCCAGCGGCCAAGTCCAAGCGACTAGCGCCTCGGCGGAGACCCAGTACTTC.

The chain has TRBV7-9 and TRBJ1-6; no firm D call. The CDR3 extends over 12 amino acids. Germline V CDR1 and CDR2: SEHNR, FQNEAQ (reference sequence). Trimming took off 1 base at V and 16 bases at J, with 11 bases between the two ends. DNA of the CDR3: TGTGCCAGCAGCTTAGTAGACCATACTCTCCACTTT. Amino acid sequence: CASSLVDHTLHF.

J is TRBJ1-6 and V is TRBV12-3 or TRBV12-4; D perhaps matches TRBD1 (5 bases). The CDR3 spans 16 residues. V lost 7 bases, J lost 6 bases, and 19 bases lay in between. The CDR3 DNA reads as TGTGCCAGCACCGGGGTGGGGGGTAACTTTAATTCACCCCTCCACTTT. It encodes CASTGVGGNFNSPLHF.

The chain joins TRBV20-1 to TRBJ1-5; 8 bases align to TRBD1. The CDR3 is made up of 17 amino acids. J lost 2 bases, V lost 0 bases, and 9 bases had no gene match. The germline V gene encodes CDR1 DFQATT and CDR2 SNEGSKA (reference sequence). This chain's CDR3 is CSARDPAGGFGNQPQHF. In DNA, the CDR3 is TGCAGTGCTAGAGATCCGGCAGGGGGCTTCGGCAATCAGCCCCAGCATTTT.

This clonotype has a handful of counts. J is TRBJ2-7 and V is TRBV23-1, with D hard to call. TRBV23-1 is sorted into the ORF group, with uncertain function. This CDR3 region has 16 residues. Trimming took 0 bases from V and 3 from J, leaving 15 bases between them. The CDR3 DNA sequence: TGCGCCAGCAGTCAATCGTCAGCCGGACCCCTCTACGAGCAGTACTTC. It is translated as CASSQSSAGPLYEQYF.